These 12 T cell receptor beta chains originate from one sample sequenced in a study of blood T cell repertoires in COVID-19. Clones were read by immunoSEQ multiplex PCR, and TCRdb kept only the in-frame ones, dropping some. The sample holds 120,000 or so clones; 75% to 90% are singletons and the top ten take roughly 30%. The sequencing sample was made of peripheral blood. The receptor source for this set is a woman in her 70s with acute or convalescent COVID-19.

The chain combines TRBV28 with TRBJ2-1, with 12 positions matching TRBD2. CDR1 and CDR2 from the germline V gene are MDHEN and SYDVKM. The V and J ends lost 5 bases and 7 bases, in that order; junction bases with no gene match: 6. This CDR3 is 15 amino acids long. CDR3 coding DNA: TGTGCCAGCAGTCTAGCGGGGGGGCTTGGGAATGAGCAGTTCTTC. Translated, it gives CASSLAGGLGNEQFF.

This clone was observed once. The chain joins TRBV7-2 to TRBJ2-5, with 11 bases fitting TRBD2. Germline lookup yields CDR1 SGHTA and CDR2 FQGNSA. The CDR3 spans 14 residues. Trimming cost V 5 bases and J 8 bases; bases outside gene matches: 7. The CDR3 sequence is CASSQRLAGKTQYF. CDR3 sequence (DNA): TGTGCCAGCAGCCAAAGACTAGCGGGGAAAACCCAGTACTTC.

Comments on this clone: Other DNA variants within this sample encode the same CDR3. The rearrangement uses TRBV6-6 and TRBJ1-5; possibly TRBD1 for D (6 bases). The CDR3 sequence is 14 residues long. Trimming took 6 bases from V and 2 from J, leaving 11 bases between them. Germline CDR1 is MNHNY and CDR2 is SVGAGI (reference sequence). The CDR3 sequence is CASSQQGGNQPQHF. In nucleotides, the CDR3 is TGTGCCAGCAGCCAACAGGGCGGCAATCAGCCCCAGCATTTT.

Worth noting for this clone: Additional DNA sequences in this sample encode the identical CDR3. This chain joins TRBV9 and TRBJ1-1; no firm D call. CDR3 size: 14 residues. The V gene lost 0 bases and the J gene lost 5 bases, with 11 bases spanning the gap. Germline V gene data show CDR1 as SGDLS and CDR2 as YYNGEE. CDR3 sequence reads: CASSVGTGSTEAFF. As DNA, the CDR3 is TGTGCCAGCAGCGTAGGAACTGGGAGTACTGAAGCTTTCTTT.

This chain links TRBV2 with TRBJ2-5, with D perhaps TRBD2 (5 bases). The CDR3 extends over 13 amino acids. Between the trimmed V and J ends, which lost 4 bases and 3 bases, there was a span of 9 bases. The germline V gene encodes CDR1 SNHLY and CDR2 FYNNEI. This CDR3 is CASSVMGEETQYF. CDR3 DNA: TGTGCCAGCAGTGTTATGGGAGAAGAGACCCAGTACTTC.

The CDR3 region has the DNA TGTGCCTGGGGTCACAACAGGGGGCGGACCGTATTCTACTTC. Its translation is CAWGHNRGRTVFYF. The chain has TRBV30 and TRBJ2-7; 9 bases map to TRBD1. Per germline, CDR1 GTSNPN and CDR2 SVGIG (reference sequence). V was clipped by 5 bases and J by 13 bases; unmatched bases: 18. CDR3 length: 14 residues.

The chain recombines TRBV5-1 with TRBJ1-3; possible D gene TRBD1, 5 bases. The CDR3 length is 15 residues. V lost 2 bases, J lost 3 bases, and 12 bases lay in between. Germline V gives CDR1 SGHRS, CDR2 YFSETQ. The CDR3 nucleotides are TGCGCCAGCAGCTTATGGGGGGAGAGTGGAAACACCATATATTTT. It codes for CASSLWGESGNTIYF.

V gene TRBV5-1 combines with J gene TRBJ1-1; D is ambiguous. The CDR3 totals 14 residues. V was pared by 0 bases and J by 1 base, with 7 bases between. The germline V gene encodes CDR1 SGHRS and CDR2 YFSETQ. CDR3 loop: CASSLGHSNTEAFF. The CDR3 region has the DNA TGCGCCAGCAGCTTGGGACACTCGAACACTGAAGCTTTCTTT. Filled out from reference TRBV5-1 and TRBJ1-1, the complete variable domain reads KAGVTQTPRYLIKTRGQQVTLSCSPISGHRSVSWYQQTPGQGLQFLFEYFSETQRNKGNFPGRFSGRQFSNSRSEMNVSTLELGDSALYLCASSLGHSNTEAFFGQGTRLTVV.

V gene TRBV29-1 combines with J gene TRBJ1-4; D is unresolved. Trimming took 5 bases from V and 4 from J, leaving 11 bases between them. Germline V gene lookup returns CDR1 SQVTM and CDR2 ANQGSEA. The CDR3 runs 13 residues. CDR3 region: CSVSGRFNEKLFF. The DNA of the CDR3 is TGCAGCGTTAGCGGGCGGTTTAATGAAAAACTGTTTTTT.

The genes are TRBV6-5 and TRBJ1-3; TRBD1 is a possible D gene (5 bases). This CDR3 region has 14 residues. Between the trimmed V and J ends, which lost 7 bases and 0 bases, there was a span of 10 bases. CDR1 is MNHEY and CDR2 is SVGAGI in the germline V gene. This CDR3 is CASIWGSSGNTIYF. The CDR3 bases are TGTGCCAGCATTTGGGGCTCCTCTGGAAACACCATATATTTT.

V gene TRBV21-1 combines with J gene TRBJ2-5; the table's D gene call, TRBD2, was not cross checked with the DNA. TRBV21-1 is marked as a pseudogene. There are 16 residues in the CDR3. CDR3 nucleotides: TGTGCCAGCACCAGCGAGTTTGAGAGCGTGCAACCGGCCCAGTACTTC. This sequence encodes CASTSEFESVQPAQYF.

The gene calls are TRBV25-1 and TRBJ2-1; TRBD2 matches at 7 bases. CDR3 length: 16 amino acids. Germline assignment: CDR1 MGHDK and CDR2 SYGVNS. The V segment lost 2 bases and the J segment 5 bases; nucleotides outside the gene matches: 9. CDR3 region: CASSEGTGGSHNEQFF. The CDR3 region has the DNA TGTGCCAGCAGTGAAGGAACGGGGGGATCCCACAATGAGCAGTTCTTC.